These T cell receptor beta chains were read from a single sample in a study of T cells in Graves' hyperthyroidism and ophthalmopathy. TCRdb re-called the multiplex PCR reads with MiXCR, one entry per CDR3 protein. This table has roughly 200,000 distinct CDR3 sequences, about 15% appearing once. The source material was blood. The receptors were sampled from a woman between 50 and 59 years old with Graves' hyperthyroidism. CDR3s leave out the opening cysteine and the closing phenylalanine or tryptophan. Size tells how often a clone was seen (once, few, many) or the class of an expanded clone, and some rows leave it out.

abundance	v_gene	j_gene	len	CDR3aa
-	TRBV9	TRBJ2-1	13	ASSVGLAPNNEQF
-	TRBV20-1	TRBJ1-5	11	SAGLGGNQPQH
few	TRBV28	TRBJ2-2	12	ASSPHSLAGELF
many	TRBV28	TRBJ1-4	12	ASSEGAVNEKLF
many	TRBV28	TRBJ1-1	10	ASSFPRAEAF
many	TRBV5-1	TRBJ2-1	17	ASSLPEGAGDPMGNEQF
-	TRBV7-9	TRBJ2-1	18	ASNPAPFGRASYPENEQF
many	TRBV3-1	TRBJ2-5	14	ASSQPTSGTRETQY
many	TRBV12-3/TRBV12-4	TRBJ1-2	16	ASTRSRKDGGANYGYT
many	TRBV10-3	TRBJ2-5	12	AISETGLVETQY
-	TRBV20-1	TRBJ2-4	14	SARTHGQGGPYIQY
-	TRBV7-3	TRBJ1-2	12	ASSRPGTGNGYT
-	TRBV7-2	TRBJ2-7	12	ASSSVAGVGEQY
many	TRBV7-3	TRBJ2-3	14	ASSLGSSRLTDTQY
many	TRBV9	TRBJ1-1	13	ASSSVTASNTEAF
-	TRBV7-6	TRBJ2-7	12	ASSWTSETYEQY
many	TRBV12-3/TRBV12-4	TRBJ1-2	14	ASSSRLRQLNYGYT
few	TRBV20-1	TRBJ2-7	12	SARMGQGEYEQY
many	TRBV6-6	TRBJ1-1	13	ASSYLGTMNTEAF
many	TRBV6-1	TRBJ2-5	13	ASSAIGQGPKTQY
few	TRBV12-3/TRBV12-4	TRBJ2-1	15	ASSLRLAGLSRNEQF
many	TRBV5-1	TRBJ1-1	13	ASSSGQGQNTEAF
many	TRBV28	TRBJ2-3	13	ASSSRDSGTDTQY
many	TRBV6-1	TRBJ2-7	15	ASSQTNGRAIATEQY
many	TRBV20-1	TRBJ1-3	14	SATGTGIFSGNTIY
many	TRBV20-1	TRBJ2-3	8	SAGTDTQY
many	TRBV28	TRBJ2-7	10	ASSWGRVEQY
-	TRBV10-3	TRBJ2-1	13	AIRAGLAGGNEQF
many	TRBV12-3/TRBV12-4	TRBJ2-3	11	ASSYPLKDTQY
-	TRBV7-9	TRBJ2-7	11	ASSHAGGYEQY
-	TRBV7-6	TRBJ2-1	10	ASSPGWGGQF
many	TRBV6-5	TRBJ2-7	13	ASSYSERVPYEQY
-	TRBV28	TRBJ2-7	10	ASRTGGYEQY
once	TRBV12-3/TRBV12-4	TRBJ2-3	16	ASMARVGDERVADTQY
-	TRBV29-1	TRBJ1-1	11	SVERNRNTEAF
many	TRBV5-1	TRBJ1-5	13	ASSPTGSSNQPQH
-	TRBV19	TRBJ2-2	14	ASSIGGRTNTGELF
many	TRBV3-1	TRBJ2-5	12	ASSTQGGGETQY
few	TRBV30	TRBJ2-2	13	AWSPGTGNAGELF
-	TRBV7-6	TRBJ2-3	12	ASSLDYPASTQY
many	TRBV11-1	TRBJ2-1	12	ASSPPGARVGQF
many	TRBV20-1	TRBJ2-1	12	SARSLGGSNEQF
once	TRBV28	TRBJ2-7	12	ASSLTAFSYEQY
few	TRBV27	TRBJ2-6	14	ASSRQAQSGANVLT
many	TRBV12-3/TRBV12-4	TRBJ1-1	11	ASTLLWGAEAF
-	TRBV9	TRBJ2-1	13	ASSPELAGAYEQF
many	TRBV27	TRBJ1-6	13	ASSSGTGYHSPLH
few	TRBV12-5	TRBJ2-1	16	ASGKGPNLLDHYNEQF
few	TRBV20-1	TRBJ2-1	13	SARVRTGGLNEQF
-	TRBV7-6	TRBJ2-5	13	ASSLSPGRQETQY
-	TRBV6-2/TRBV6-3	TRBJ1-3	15	STSNQGGPDSGNTIY
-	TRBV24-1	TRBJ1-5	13	ATSDPGLSNQPQH
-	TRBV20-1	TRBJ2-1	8	SAGFNEQF
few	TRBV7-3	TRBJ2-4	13	ASSPAGWGIYIQY
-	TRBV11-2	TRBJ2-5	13	ASSLGLAGVSAQY
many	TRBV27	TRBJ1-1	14	ASSLKVQPYTGEAF
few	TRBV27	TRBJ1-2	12	ASSESLGSYGYT
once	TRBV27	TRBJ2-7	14	ASSSLAGYLDYEQY
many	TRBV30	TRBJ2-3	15	AWRGGTSGFSTDTQY